The 10 T cell receptor beta chains presented below share a single source sample, sequenced in a study of cytomegalovirus exposure and HLA in healthy donors. PCR employed 60 Vbeta and 13 Jbeta primers. Only in-frame clones appear in the TCRdb table, and some are missing; sequencing was by immunoSEQ multiplex PCR. Of approximately 100,000 clones listed, 74% are singletons. The material sequenced was PBMCs. These receptors all stem from a human donor in good health.

The chain uses TRBV7-3 and TRBJ2-5; 10 nucleotides align to TRBD2. From germline, CDR1 is SGHTA and CDR2 FQGTGA. With 1 base clipped from V and 4 bases from J, the junction kept 9 bases outside the gene matches. CDR3 length equals 17 residues. The CDR3 region has the DNA TGTGCCAGCAGCTTAAGCGATGTCGCTAGCGGGGGAGAGACCCAGTACTTC. Protein product: CASSLSDVASGGETQYF.

About this clone: Sequence at one end of the junction differs from germline and may be a read error. This chain joins TRBV7-9 and TRBJ2-3; 10 nucleotides agree with TRBD1. This CDR3 contains 11 residues. Germline CDR1 is SEHNR and CDR2 is FQNEAQ (reference sequence). The CDR3 here is CASSLDRGLTF. CDR3 coding DNA: TGTGCCAGCAGCCTTGACAGGGGGCTTACTTTT.

V is TRBV6-5 and J is TRBJ1-2; 10 bases line up with TRBD1. In germline, CDR1 is MNHEY, CDR2 SVGAGI. This CDR3 comprises 15 residues. With 2 bases clipped from V and 4 bases from J, the junction kept 4 bases outside the gene matches. CDR3 residues: CASSYPGQGFYGYTF. DNA of the CDR3: TGTGCCAGCAGTTACCCGGGACAGGGGTTCTATGGCTACACCTTC.

The V gene is TRBV5-6, the J gene TRBJ1-6, with 7 bases matching TRBD1. The ends lost 1 base at V and 9 bases at J; junction bases unmatched: 7. The CDR3 is 15 amino acids. Germline-derived CDR1 and CDR2 are SGHDT and YYEEEE. The CDR3 loop reads CASSLYRGPGSPLHF. In DNA, the CDR3 is TGTGCCAGCAGCTTGTATAGGGGGCCGGGTTCACCCCTCCACTTT.

This sequence joins TRBV4-3 and TRBJ2-3, with no clear D. The CDR3 contains 15 residues. Germline CDR1 reads LGHNA; CDR2 reads YSLEER. With 0 bases removed from V and 6 bases from J, the gap between germline ends came to 13 bases. DNA of the CDR3: TGCGCCAGCAGCCAAGATCTCCGGCCGGGTGATACGCAGTATTTT. Amino acids: CASSQDLRPGDTQYF.

About this clone itself: One end of the junction is discordant with germline, which a read error may explain. This rearrangement joins TRBV7-9 to TRBJ2-7; perhaps TRBD1 as D (5 bases). In germline, CDR1 is SEHNR, CDR2 FQNEAQ (reference sequence). This CDR3 has 14 amino acids. CDR3 sequence (DNA): TGTTCCAGCAGCTTATTTGGGGCTACGGGCGAGCAGTACTTC. Amino acids: CSSSLFGATGEQYF.

Of note for this clone: Other DNA sequences in this specimen translate into the identical CDR3. This sequence joins TRBV4-2 and TRBJ2-7; 9 bases fit TRBD2. Germline CDR1 reads LGHNA; CDR2 reads YNFKEQ. The CDR3 has 15 residues. The V gene end was trimmed by 0 bases and the J gene end by 2 bases; junction bases not matched to a gene: 2. The chain's CDR3 is CASSQETSGPYEQYF. Written as DNA, the CDR3 is TGTGCCAGCAGCCAAGAGACTAGCGGTCCCTACGAGCAGTACTTC.

The gene calls are TRBV18 and TRBJ1-1; 10 bases match TRBD1. J was trimmed by 10 bases and V by 2 bases; bases with no gene match: 7. The CDR3 runs to 14 residues. Germline V CDR1 and CDR2: KGHSH, LQKENI. The CDR3 region has the DNA TGTGCCAGCTCACCAGCCGACAGGGGGCAAGGAGCTTTCTTT. Protein: CASSPADRGQGAFF.

The chain carries TRBV2 and TRBJ2-1; 10 bases align to TRBD1. Looked up from germline, CDR1 is SNHLY and CDR2 is FYNNEI. This CDR3 region has 12 residues. The V gene end was trimmed by 6 bases and the J gene end by 10 bases; junction bases not matched to a gene: 3. In nucleotides, the CDR3 is TGTGCCAGCAGGGTGGACAGGGGGGAGCAGTTCTTC. This gives the protein CASRVDRGEQFF.

This chain links TRBV7-2 with TRBJ2-2; D is ambiguous. V was shortened by 7 bases and J by 1 base, with 7 bases between the two germline ends. The CDR3 covers 13 residues. Germline CDR1 SGHTA, CDR2 FQGNSA. Here the CDR3 reads CASTRQNTGELFF. The CDR3 nucleotides read TGTGCCAGCACCCGACAGAACACCGGGGAGCTGTTTTTT.